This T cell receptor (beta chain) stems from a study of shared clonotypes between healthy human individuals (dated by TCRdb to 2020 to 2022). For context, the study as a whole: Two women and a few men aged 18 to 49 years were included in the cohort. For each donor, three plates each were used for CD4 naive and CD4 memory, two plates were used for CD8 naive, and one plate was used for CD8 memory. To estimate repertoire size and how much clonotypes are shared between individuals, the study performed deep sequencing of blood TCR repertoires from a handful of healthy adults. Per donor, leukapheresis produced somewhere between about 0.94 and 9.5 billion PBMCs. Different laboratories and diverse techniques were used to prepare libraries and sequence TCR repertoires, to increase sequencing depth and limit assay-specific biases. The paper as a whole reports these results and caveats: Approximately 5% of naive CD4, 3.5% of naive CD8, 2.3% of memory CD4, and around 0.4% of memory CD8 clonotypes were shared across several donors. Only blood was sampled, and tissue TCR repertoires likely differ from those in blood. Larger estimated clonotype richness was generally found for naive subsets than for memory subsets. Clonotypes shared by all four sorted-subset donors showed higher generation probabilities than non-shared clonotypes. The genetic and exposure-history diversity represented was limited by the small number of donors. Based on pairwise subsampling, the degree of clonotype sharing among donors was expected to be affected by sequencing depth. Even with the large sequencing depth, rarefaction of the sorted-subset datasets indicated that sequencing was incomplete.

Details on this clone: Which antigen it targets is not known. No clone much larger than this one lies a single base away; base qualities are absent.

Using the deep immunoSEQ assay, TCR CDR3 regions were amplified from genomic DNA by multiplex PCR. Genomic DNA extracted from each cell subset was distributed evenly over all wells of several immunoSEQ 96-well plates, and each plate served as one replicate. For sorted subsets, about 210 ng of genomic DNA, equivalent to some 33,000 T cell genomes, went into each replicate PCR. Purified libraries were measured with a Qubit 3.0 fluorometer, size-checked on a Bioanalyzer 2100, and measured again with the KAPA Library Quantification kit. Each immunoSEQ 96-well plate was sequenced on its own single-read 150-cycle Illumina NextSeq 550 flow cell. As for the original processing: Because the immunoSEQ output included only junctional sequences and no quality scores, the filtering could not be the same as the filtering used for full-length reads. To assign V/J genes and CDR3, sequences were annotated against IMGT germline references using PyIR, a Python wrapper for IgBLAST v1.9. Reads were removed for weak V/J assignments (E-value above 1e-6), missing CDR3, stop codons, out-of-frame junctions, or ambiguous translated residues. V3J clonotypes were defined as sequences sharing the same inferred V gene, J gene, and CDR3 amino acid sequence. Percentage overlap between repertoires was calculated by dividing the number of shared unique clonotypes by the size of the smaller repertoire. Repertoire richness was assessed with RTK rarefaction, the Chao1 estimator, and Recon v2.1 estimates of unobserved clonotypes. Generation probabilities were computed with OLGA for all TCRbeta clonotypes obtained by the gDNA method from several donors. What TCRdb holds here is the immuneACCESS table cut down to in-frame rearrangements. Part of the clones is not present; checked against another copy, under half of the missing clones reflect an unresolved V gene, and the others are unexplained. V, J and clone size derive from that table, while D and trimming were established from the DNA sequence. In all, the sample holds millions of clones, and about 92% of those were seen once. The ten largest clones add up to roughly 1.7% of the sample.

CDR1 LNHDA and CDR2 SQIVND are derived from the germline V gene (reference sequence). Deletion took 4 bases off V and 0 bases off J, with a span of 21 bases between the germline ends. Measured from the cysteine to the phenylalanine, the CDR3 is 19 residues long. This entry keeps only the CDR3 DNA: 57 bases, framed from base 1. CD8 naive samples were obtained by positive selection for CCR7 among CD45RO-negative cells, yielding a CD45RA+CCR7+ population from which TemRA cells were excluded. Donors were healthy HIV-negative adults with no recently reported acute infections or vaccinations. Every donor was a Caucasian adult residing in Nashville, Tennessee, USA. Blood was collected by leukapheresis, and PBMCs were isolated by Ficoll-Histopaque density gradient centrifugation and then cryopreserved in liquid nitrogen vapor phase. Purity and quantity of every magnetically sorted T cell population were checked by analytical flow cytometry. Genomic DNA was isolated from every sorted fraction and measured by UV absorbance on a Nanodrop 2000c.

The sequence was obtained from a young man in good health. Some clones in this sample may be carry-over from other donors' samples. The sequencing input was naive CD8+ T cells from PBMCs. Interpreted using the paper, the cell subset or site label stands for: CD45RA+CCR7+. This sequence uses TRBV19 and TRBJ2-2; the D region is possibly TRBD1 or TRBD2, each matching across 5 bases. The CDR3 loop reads CASSRGTTTPFANTGELFF. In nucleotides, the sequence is TGTGCCAGTAGTAGGGGGACGACAACTCCGTTCGCGAACACCGGGGAGCTGTTTTTT.